This TCR beta chain emerged from a study of T cell changes during pregnancy in multiple sclerosis. Generated by immunoSEQ multiplex PCR, the TCRdb table keeps only in-frame clones and is missing some. The table includes tens of thousands of clones, 93% detected once. This CDR3 region has 13 residues. Trimming cost V 4 bases and J 6 bases; bases outside gene matches: 5. Germline-derived CDR1 and CDR2 are SGDLS and YYNGEE. The chain uses TRBV9 and TRBJ1-2, with 8 bases lining up with TRBD1. This receptor was taken from a female donor with multiple sclerosis, enrolled in a pregnancy study. Sequencing was performed on peripheral blood, taken in the second trimester of pregnancy. CDR3: CASSSGQGDGYTF. The CDR3 DNA follows: TGTGCCAGCAGCTCCGGACAGGGCGATGGCTACACCTTC.